The sequence of this T cell receptor beta chain was determined in a study of T cell changes during pregnancy in multiple sclerosis. Only in-frame clones appear in the TCRdb table, and some are missing; sequencing was by immunoSEQ multiplex PCR. The sample lists about 69,000 clones; 75% to 90% were seen once. This CDR3 has 13 amino acids. Germline V CDR1 and CDR2: MNHEY, SVGAGI. With 6 bases removed from V and 3 bases from J, the gap between germline ends came to 12 bases. This clonotype was sampled from a female donor with multiple sclerosis, enrolled in a pregnancy study. The source material was peripheral blood, sampled before pregnancy. This chain joins TRBV6-5 and TRBJ2-7; tentatively, D is TRBD1 (6 bases). The CDR3 DNA reads TGTGCCAGCAGGAGGGGGTTGAACTACGAGCAGTACTTC. This translates into CASRRGLNYEQYF.